The clone carrying this T cell receptor (beta chain) was found a few times. The data derive from a study of T cell responses to AZD1222 COVID-19 vaccine. Sequenced by immunoSEQ multiplex PCR; TCRdb stores in-frame clones only, minus some. The sample has about 180,000 clones; approximately 90% are singletons. Losses at the gene ends were 4 bases for V and 6 bases for J; bases not matched to a gene: 9. The CDR3 totals 16 residues. Germline V gene sequence: CDR1 SEHNR, CDR2 FQNEAQ (reference sequence). This chain uses TRBV7-9 with TRBJ2-7; 13 nucleotides align to TRBD2. The starting material was peripheral blood, obtained on day 0 of AZD1222 vaccination. The sequence derives from an adult in good health. As DNA, the CDR3 is TGTGCCAGCAGCTCCCCTGGACTAGCGGGAGCGGTCGAGCAGTACTTC. This codes for CASSSPGLAGAVEQYF.